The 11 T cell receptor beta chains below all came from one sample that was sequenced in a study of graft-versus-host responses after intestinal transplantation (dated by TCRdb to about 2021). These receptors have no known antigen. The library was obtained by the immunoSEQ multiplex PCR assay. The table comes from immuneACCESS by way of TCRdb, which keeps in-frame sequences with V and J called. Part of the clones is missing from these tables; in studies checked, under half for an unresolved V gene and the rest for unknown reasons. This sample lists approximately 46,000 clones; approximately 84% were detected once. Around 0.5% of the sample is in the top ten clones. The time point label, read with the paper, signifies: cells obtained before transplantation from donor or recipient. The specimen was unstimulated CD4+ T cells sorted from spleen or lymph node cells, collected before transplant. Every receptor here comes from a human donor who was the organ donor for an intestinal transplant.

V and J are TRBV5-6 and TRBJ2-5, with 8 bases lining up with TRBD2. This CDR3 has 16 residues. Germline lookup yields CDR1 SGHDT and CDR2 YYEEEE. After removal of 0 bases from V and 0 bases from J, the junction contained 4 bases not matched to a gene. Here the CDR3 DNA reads TGTGCCAGCAGCTTGGTGCTAGCGGGCTACCAAGAGACCCAGTACTTC. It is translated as CASSLVLAGYQETQYF. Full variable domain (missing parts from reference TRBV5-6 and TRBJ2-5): DAGVTQSPTHLIKTRGQQVTLRCSPKSGHDTVSWYQQALGQGPQFIFQYYEEEERQRGNFPDRFSGHQFPNYSSELNVNALLLGDSALYLCASSLVLAGYQETQYFGPGTRLLVL.

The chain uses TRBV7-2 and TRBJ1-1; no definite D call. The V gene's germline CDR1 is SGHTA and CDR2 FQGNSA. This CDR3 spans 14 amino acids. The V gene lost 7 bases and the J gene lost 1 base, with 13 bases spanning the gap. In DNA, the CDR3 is TGTGCCAGCACCCGAGTTGGACGGAACACTGAAGCTTTCTTT. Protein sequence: CASTRVGRNTEAFF.

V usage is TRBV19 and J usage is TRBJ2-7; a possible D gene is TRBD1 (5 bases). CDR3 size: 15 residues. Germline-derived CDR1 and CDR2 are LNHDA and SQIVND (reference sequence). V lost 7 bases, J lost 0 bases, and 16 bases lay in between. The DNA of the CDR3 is TGTGCCAGTACCTATAGGCCAGGGCACTCCTACGAGCAGTACTTC. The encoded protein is CASTYRPGHSYEQYF.

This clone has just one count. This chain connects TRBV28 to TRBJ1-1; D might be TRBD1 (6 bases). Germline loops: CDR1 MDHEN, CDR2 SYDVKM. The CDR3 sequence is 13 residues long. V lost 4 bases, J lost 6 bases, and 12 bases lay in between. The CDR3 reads CASSSPTGPEAFF. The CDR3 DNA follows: TGTGCCAGCAGTTCGCCAACAGGGCCTGAAGCTTTCTTT.

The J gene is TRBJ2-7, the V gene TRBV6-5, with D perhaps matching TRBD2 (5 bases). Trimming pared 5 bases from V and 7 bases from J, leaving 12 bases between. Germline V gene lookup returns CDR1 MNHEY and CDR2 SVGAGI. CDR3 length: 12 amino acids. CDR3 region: CASSERGREQYF. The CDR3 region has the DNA TGTGCCAGCAGTGAACGGGGTCGGGAGCAGTACTTC.

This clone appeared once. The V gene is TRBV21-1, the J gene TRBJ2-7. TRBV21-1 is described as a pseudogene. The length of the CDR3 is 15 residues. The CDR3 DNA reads TGTGCCAGCAGCATATCCCCCCCAGCCCACTACGAGCAGTACTTC. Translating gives CASSISPPAHYEQYF.

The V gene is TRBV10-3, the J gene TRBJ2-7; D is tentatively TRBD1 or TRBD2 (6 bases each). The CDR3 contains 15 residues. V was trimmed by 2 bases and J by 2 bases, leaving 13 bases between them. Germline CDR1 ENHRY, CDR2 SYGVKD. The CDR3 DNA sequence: TGTGCCATCAGTGAGAGCGACGGGGGCCCCTACGAGCAGTACTTC. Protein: CAISESDGGPYEQYF.

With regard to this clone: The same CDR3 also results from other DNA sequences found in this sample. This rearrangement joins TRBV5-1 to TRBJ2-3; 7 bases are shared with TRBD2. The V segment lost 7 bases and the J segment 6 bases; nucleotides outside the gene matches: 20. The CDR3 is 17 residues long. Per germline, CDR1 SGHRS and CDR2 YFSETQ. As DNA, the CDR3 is TGCGCCAGCTCGCTCCTCTTCCCGGGCTCGCGGGGGGATACGCAGTATTTT. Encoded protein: CASSLLFPGSRGDTQYF.

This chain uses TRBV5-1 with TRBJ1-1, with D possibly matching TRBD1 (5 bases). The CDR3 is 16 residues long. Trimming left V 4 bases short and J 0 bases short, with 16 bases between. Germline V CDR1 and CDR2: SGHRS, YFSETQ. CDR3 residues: CASSHGLQGMNTEAFF. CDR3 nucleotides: TGCGCCAGCAGCCATGGCTTGCAGGGTATGAACACTGAAGCTTTCTTT.

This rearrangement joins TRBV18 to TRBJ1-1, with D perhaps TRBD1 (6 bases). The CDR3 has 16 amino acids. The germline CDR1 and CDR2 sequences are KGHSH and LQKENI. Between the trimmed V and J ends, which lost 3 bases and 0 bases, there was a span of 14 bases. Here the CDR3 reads CASSPVTTGMNTEAFF. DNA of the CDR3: TGTGCCAGCTCACCGGTCACGACAGGCATGAACACTGAAGCTTTCTTT.

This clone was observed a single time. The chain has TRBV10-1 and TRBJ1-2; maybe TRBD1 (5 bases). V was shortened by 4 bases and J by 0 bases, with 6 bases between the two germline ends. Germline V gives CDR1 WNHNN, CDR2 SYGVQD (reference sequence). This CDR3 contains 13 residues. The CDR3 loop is CASSAGPNYGYTF. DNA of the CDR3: TGCGCCAGCAGTGCAGGGCCTAACTATGGCTACACCTTC.